This TCR beta chain was sequenced for a study of blood T cell repertoires in COVID-19. About the research overall: Sites in the United States, Italy and Spain provided acute and convalescent COVID-19 samples.

Repertoires were generated with immunoSEQ multiplex PCR, while TCRdb's copy carries only in-frame clones and drops some. The sample has fewer than 200,000 clones, about four fifths seen once. CDR3 length equals 16 residues. The germline CDR1 and CDR2 sequences are MNHEY and SMNVEV (reference sequence). V shed 0 bases and J shed 6 bases, with 15 bases lying between them. Enrollees, roughly 18 to 90 years old, lived in about two dozen US areas. The V call is TRBV27, the J call TRBJ2-4; maybe TRBD2 (6 bases). The sample was PBMCs or T cells enriched from blood (not recorded which). The sequence derives from a woman aged 30 to 39 who had been exposed to COVID-19. The CDR3 spells CASSLSLGDWANIQYF. In DNA, the CDR3 is TGTGCCAGCAGTTTATCCCTCGGGGACTGGGCAAACATTCAGTACTTC.